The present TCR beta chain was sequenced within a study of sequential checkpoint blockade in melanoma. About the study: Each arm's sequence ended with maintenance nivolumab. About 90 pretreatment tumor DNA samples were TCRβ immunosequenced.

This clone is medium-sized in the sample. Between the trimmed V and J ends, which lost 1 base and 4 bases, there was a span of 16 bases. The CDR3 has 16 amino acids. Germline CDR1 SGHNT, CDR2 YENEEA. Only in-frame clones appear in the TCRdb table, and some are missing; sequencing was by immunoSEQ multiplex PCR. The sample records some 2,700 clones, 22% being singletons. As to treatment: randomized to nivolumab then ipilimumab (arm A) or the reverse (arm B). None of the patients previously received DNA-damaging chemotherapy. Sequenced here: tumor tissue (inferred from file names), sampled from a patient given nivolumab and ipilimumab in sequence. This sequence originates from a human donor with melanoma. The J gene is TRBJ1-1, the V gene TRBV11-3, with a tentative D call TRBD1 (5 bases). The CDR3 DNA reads TGTGCCAGCAGCTTAGTGGGCATGGGGGTAAGCACTGAAGCTTTCTTT. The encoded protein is CASSLVGMGVSTEAFF.